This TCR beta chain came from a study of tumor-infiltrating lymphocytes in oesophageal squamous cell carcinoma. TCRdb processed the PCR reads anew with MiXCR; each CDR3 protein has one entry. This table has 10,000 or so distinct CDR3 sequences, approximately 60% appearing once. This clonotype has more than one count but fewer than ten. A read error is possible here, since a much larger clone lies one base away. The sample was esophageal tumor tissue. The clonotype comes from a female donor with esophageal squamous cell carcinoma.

The DNA of the CDR3 is TGTGCCAGCTCACCGACTAGCGGGAGTACGAATGAGCAGTACTTC. As protein: CASSPTSGSTNEQYF. This rearrangement joins TRBV18 to TRBJ2-7, with 12 bases that match TRBD2. The V gene's germline CDR1 is KGHSH and CDR2 LQKENI. The junction had 7 bases not matched to a gene; V was cut back by 3 bases and J by 7 bases. This CDR3 spans 15 amino acids. Drawing the rest from reference TRBV18 and TRBJ2-7, the complete variable domain is NAGVMQNPRHLVRRRGQEARLRCSPMKGHSHVYWYRQLPEEGLKFMVYLQKENIIDESGMPKERFSAEFPKEGPSILRIQQVVRGDSAAYFCASSPTSGSTNEQYFGPGTRLTVT.